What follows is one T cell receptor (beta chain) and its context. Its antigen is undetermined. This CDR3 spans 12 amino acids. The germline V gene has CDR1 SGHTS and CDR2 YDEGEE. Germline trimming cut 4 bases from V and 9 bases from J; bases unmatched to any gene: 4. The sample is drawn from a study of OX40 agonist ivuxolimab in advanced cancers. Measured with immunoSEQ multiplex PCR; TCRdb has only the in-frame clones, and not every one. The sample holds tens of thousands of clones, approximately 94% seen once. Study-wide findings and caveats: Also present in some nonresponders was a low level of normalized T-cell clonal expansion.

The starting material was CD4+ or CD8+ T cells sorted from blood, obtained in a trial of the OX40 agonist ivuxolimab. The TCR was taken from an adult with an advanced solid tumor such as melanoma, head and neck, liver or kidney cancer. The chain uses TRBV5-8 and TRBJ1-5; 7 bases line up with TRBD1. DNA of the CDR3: TGTGCCAGCAGCGTCCAGGGGGGGCCCCAGCATTTT. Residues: CASSVQGGPQHF.